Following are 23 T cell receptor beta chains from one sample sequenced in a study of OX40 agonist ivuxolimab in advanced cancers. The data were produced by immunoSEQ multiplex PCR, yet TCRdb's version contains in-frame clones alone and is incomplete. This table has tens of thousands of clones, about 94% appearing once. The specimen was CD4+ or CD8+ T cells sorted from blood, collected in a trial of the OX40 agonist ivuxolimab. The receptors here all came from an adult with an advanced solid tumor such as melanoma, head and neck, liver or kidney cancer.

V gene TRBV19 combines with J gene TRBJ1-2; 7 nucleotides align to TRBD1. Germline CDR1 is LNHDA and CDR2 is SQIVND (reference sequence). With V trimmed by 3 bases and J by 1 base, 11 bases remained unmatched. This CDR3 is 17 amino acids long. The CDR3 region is CASSIPPGTAINYGYTF. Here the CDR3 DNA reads TGTGCCAGTAGTATTCCCCCTGGGACAGCCATTAACTATGGCTACACCTTC. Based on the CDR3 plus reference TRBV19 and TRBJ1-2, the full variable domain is DGGITQSPKYLFRKEGQNVTLSCEQNLNHDAMYWYRQDPGQGLRLIYYSQIVNDFQKGDIAEGYSVSREKKESFPLTVTSAQKNPTAFYLCASSIPPGTAINYGYTFGSGTRLTVV.

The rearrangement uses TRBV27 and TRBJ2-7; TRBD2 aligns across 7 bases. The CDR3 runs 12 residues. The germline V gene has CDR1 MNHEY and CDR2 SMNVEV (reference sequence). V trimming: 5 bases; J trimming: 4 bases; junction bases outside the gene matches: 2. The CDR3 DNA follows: TGTGCCAGCAGTGGGGGGGGGTACGAGCAGTACTTC. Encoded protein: CASSGGGYEQYF.

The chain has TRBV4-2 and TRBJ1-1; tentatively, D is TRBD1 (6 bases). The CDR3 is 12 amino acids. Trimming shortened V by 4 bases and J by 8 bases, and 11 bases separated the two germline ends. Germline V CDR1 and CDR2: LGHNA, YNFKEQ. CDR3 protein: CASSPWGTEAFF. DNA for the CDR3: TGTGCCAGCAGCCCCTGGGGGACAGAAGCTTTCTTT.

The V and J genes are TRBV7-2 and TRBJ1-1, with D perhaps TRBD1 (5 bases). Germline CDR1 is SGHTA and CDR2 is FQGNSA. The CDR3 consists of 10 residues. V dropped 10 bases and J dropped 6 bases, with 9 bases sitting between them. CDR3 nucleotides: TGTGCCACCGGACACCCTGAAGCTTTCTTT. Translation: CATGHPEAFF.

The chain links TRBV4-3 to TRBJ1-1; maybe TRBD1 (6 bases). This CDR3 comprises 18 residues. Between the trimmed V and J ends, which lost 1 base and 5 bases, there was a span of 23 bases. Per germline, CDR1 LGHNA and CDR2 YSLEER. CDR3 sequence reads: CASSQGGSPVGGGTEAFF. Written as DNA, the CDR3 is TGCGCCAGCAGCCAAGGTGGCTCCCCAGTAGGGGGAGGAACTGAAGCTTTCTTT.

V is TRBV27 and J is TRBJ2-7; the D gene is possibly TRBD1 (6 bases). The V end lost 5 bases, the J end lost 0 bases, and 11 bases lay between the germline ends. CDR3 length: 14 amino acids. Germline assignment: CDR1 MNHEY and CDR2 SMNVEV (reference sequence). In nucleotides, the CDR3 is TGTGCCAGCAGTCAACAGGGTCCCTCCTACGAGCAGTACTTC. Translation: CASSQQGPSYEQYF.

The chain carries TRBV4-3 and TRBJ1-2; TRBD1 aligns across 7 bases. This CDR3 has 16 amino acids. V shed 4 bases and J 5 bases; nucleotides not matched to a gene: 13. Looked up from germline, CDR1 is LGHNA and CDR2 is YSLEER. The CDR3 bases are TGCGCCAGCAGCCTCACGGGGTACGACAGGGCGTATGGCTACACCTTC. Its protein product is CASSLTGYDRAYGYTF.

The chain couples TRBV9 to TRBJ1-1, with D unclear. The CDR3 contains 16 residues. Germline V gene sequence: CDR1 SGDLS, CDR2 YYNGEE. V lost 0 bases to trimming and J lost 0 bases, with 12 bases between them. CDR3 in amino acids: CASSVGWADLNTEAFF. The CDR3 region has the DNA TGTGCCAGCAGCGTAGGGTGGGCAGATTTGAACACTGAAGCTTTCTTT. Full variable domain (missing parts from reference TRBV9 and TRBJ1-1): DSGVTQTPKHLITATGQRVTLRCSPRSGDLSVYWYQQSLDQGLQFLIQYYNGEERAKGNILERFSAQQFPDLHSELNLSSLELGDSALYFCASSVGWADLNTEAFFGQGTRLTVV.

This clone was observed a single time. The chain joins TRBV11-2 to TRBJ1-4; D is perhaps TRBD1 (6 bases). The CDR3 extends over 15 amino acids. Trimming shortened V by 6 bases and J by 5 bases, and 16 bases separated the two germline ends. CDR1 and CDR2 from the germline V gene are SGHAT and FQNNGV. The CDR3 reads CASRRLGGANEKLFF. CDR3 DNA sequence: TGTGCCAGCAGACGACTTGGGGGGGCGAATGAAAAACTGTTTTTT. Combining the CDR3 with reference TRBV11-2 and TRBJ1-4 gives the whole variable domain EAGVAQSPRYKIIEKRQSVAFWCNPISGHATLYWYQQILGQGPKLLIQFQNNGVVDDSQLPKDRFSAERLKGVDSTLKIQPAKLEDSAVYLCASRRLGGANEKLFFGSGTQLSVL.

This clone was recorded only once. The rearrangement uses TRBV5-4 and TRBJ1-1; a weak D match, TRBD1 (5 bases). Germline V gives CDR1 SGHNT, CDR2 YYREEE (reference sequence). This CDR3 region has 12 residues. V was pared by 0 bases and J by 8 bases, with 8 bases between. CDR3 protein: CASSLGQIEAFF. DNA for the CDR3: TGTGCCAGCAGCTTGGGACAGATCGAAGCTTTCTTT. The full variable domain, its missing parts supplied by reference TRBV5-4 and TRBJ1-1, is ETGVTQSPTHLIKTRGQQVTLRCSSQSGHNTVSWYQQALGQGPQFIFQYYREEENGRGNFPPRFSGLQFPNYSSELNVNALELDDSALYLCASSLGQIEAFFGQGTRLTVV.

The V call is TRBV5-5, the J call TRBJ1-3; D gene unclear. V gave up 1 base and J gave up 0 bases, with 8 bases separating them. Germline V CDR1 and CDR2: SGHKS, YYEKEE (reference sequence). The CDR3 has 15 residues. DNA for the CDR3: TGTGCCAGCAGCTTGTCAGGAAGCTCTGGAAACACCATATATTTT. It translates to CASSLSGSSGNTIYF.

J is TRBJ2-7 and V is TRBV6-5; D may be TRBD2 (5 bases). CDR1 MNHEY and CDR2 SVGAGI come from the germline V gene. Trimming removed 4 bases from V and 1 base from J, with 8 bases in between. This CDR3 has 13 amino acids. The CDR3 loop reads CASSFGESYEQYF. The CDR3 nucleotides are TGTGCCAGCAGTTTCGGGGAATCCTACGAGCAGTACTTC.

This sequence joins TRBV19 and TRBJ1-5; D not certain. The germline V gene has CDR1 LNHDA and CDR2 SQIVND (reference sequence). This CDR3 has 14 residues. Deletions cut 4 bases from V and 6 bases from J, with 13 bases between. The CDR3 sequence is CASSSPGLGQPQHF. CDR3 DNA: TGTGCCAGTAGTAGCCCGGGGTTGGGTCAGCCCCAGCATTTT.

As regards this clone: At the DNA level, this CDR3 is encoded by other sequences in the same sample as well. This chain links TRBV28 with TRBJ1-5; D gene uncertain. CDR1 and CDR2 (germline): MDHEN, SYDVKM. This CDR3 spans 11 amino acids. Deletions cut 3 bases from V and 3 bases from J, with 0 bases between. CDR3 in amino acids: CASSFNQPQHF. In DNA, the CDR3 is TGTGCCAGCAGTTTCAATCAGCCCCAGCATTTT.

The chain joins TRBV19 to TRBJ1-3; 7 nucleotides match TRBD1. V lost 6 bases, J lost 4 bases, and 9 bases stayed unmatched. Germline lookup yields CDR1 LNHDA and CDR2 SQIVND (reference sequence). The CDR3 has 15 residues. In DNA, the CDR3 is TGTGCCAGTAGGCCGACAGGGTCTCTCGGAAACACCATATATTTT. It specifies CASRPTGSLGNTIYF.

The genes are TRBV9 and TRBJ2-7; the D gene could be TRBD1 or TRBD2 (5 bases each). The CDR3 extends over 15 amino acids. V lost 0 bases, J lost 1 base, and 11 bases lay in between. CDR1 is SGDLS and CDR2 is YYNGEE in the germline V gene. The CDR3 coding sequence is TGTGCCAGCAGCGTAGGTTTGGGGGTATCCTACGAGCAGTACTTC. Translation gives CASSVGLGVSYEQYF.

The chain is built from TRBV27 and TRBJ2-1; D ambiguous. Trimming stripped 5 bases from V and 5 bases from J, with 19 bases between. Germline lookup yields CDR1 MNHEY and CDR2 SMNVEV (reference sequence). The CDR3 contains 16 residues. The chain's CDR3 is CASSPYGPARDNEQFF. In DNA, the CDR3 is TGTGCCAGCAGTCCCTACGGGCCAGCTCGGGACAATGAGCAGTTCTTC.

The CDR3 nucleotides are TGTGCCACCAGAAGGGGACAGGGACCCTCCTACGAGCAGTACTTC. This translates into CATRRGQGPSYEQYF. The V gene is TRBV7-8, the J gene TRBJ2-7; 9 nucleotides match TRBD1. CDR3 length equals 15 residues. V lost 10 bases and J lost 0; bases outside the gene matches: 10. Germline V CDR1 and CDR2: SGHVS, FQNEAQ. Together with reference TRBV7-8 and TRBJ2-7, the CDR3 gives the full variable domain: GAGVSQSPRYKVAKRGQDVALRCDPISGHVSLFWYQQALGQGPEFLTYFQNEAQLDKSGLPSDRFFAERPEGSVSTLKIQRTQQEDSAVYLCATRRGQGPSYEQYFGPGTRLTVT.

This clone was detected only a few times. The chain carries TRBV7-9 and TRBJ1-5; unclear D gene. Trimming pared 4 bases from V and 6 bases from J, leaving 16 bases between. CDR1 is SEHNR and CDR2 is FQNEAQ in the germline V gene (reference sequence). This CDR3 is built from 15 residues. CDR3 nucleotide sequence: TGTGCCAGCAGCTCGGCGCTGGATCGGGGTCAGCCCCAGCATTTT. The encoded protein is CASSSALDRGQPQHF. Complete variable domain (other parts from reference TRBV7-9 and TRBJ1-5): DTGVSQNPRHKITKRGQNVTFRCDPISEHNRLYWYRQTLGQGPEFLTYFQNEAQLEKSRLLSDRFSAERPKGSFSTLEIQRTEQGDSAMYLCASSSALDRGQPQHFGDGTRLSIL.

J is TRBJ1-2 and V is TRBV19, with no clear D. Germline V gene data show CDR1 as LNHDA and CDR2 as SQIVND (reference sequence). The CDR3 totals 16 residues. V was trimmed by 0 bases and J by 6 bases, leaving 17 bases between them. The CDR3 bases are TGTGCCAGTAGTATAGATCCCTCTGGAGCGAAGGATGGCTACACCTTC. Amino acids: CASSIDPSGAKDGYTF.

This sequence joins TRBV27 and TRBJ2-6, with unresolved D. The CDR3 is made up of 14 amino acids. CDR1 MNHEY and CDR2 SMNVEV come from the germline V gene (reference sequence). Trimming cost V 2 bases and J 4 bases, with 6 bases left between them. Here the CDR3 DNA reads TGTGCCAGCAGTTTAGTCCTCGGGGCCAACGTCCTGACTTTC. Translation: CASSLVLGANVLTF.

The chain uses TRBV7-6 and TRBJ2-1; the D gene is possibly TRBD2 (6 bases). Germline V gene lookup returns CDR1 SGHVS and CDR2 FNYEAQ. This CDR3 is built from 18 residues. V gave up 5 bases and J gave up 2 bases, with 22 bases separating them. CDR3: CASSPRGTSRYPYNEQFF. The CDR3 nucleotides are TGTGCCAGCAGCCCGAGAGGGACTTCACGCTACCCCTACAATGAGCAGTTCTTC.

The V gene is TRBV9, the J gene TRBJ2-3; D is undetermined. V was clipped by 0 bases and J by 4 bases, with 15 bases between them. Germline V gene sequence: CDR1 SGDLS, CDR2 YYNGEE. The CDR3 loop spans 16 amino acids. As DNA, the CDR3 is TGTGCCAGCAGCGTAGAGGCAGGTGGTTTCGCAGATACGCAGTATTTT. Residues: CASSVEAGGFADTQYF.